What follows are 30 T cell receptor beta chains derived from one specimen sequenced in a study of cytomegalovirus exposure and HLA in healthy donors. The PCR was carried out with 60 Vbeta primers and 13 Jbeta primers. The method was immunoSEQ multiplex PCR; TCRdb's version includes in-frame clones alone and lacks a portion of them. The sample yields 150,000 to 200,000 clones, just over 70% seen once. Specimen: PBMCs. The receptors originated from a man aged 18 to 29 in good health and CMV-seropositive.

V usage is TRBV29-1 and J usage is TRBJ1-1; 9 positions match TRBD1. V lost 5 bases and J lost 4; bases outside the gene matches: 8. The CDR3 spans 14 residues. Germline V gives CDR1 SQVTM, CDR2 ANQGSEA. The DNA of the CDR3 is TGCAGCGTTACCCCGGGACAGGGTGGCACTGAAGCTTTCTTT. This translates into CSVTPGQGGTEAFF.

V gene TRBV28 combines with J gene TRBJ2-7, with TRBD1 matching over 8 bases. The length of the CDR3 is 13 residues. Looked up from germline, CDR1 is MDHEN and CDR2 is SYDVKM. V lost 6 bases, J lost 6 bases, and 7 bases stayed unmatched. The CDR3 here is CASSRGQGREQYV. The CDR3 bases are TGTGCCAGCAGCCGTGGACAGGGTCGCGAGCAGTACGTC.

In this sample, this clone turned up a few times. This rearrangement joins TRBV2 to TRBJ1-5, with D hard to call. This CDR3 spans 12 amino acids. The germline V gene encodes CDR1 SNHLY and CDR2 FYNNEI. Trimming cost V 8 bases and J 5 bases, with 10 bases left between them. The CDR3 here is CASAIYDQPQHF. CDR3 DNA: TGTGCCAGCGCGATATATGATCAGCCCCAGCATTTT.

This clone occurred a few times. V is TRBV4-2 and J is TRBJ1-2, with 8 bases lining up with TRBD1. The germline V gene encodes CDR1 LGHNA and CDR2 YNFKEQ. V shed 0 bases, J shed 0 bases, and the junction held 3 bases outside the gene matches. The CDR3 loop spans 16 amino acids. For the CDR3, the DNA is TGTGCCAGCAGCCAAGAGAGGACAGGGCCTAACTATGGCTACACCTTC. It is translated as CASSQERTGPNYGYTF.

The chain combines TRBV6-1 with TRBJ2-2, with 8 bases matching TRBD1. This CDR3 spans 15 amino acids. V lost 7 bases to trimming and J lost 7 bases; unmatched junction nucleotides: 11. CDR1 and CDR2 (germline): MNHNS, SASEGT. CDR3 amino acids: CASMGPGGANGELFF. Written as DNA, the CDR3 is TGTGCCAGCATGGGACCAGGGGGCGCGAACGGGGAGCTGTTTTTT.

The chain combines TRBV7-9 with TRBJ1-5, with 7 nucleotides matching TRBD1. V shed 2 bases and J 7 bases; nucleotides not matched to a gene: 11. Germline V gives CDR1 SEHNR, CDR2 FQNEAQ (reference sequence). This CDR3 contains 16 residues. The CDR3 protein is CASSLRGRRFGQPQHF. CDR3 nucleotide sequence: TGTGCCAGCAGCTTAAGGGGGCGACGGTTTGGACAGCCCCAGCATTTT. Variable domain in full (rest from reference TRBV7-9 and TRBJ1-5): DTGVSQNPRHKITKRGQNVTFRCDPISEHNRLYWYRQTLGQGPEFLTYFQNEAQLEKSRLLSDRFSAERPKGSFSTLEIQRTEQGDSAMYLCASSLRGRRFGQPQHFGDGTRLSIL.

The chain has TRBV19 and TRBJ2-7; weak D call: TRBD1 (6 bases). CDR3 length: 15 amino acids. V was cut by 1 base and J by 0 bases, with 10 bases left in between. The germline gives CDR1 LNHDA, CDR2 SQIVND (reference sequence). CDR3 sequence reads: CASSIGQGSSYEQYV. The CDR3 region has the DNA TGTGCCAGTAGTATAGGCCAGGGGAGCTCCTACGAGCAGTACGTC.

This clone appeared a single time. The CDR3 protein is CAISFLAGGVGQETQYF. Written as DNA, the CDR3 is TGTGCCATCAGCTTCCTAGCGGGAGGAGTAGGTCAAGAGACCCAGTACTTC. The V call is TRBV10-3, the J call TRBJ2-5, with 11 bases matching TRBD2. The CDR3 spans 17 residues. The junction had 11 bases not matched to a gene; V was cut back by 6 bases and J by 2 bases. Germline V lookup: CDR1 ENHRY, CDR2 SYGVKD.

This clone was picked up a small number of times. The chain combines TRBV5-6 with TRBJ2-7; D is ambiguous. V was pared by 3 bases and J by 3 bases, with 7 bases between. From germline, CDR1 is SGHDT and CDR2 YYEEEE. CDR3 length equals 12 residues. CDR3 residues: CASSSSSYEQYV. DNA for the CDR3: TGTGCCAGCAGCTCCTCTAGCTACGAGCAGTACGTC.

This clone has only a few counts. J is TRBJ2-5 and V is TRBV29-1, with 7 bases that match TRBD1. Germline CDR1 is SQVTM and CDR2 is ANQGSEA. The CDR3 consists of 14 residues. CDR3 in DNA: TGCAGTACCCGAACCGGGACAGCCCAAGAGACCCAGTACTTC. This encodes CSTRTGTAQETQYF.

The V gene is TRBV5-6, the J gene TRBJ1-2, with D unclear. Germline CDR1 is SGHDT and CDR2 is YYEEEE. CDR3 length: 11 amino acids. V was pared by 6 bases and J by 6 bases, with 9 bases between. CDR3: CASINRDGYTF. The DNA of the CDR3 is TGTGCCAGCATCAACCGGGATGGCTACACCTTC.

This chain joins TRBV28 and TRBJ1-5; D might be TRBD1 (5 bases). Trimming pared 7 bases from V and 4 bases from J, leaving 20 bases between. CDR3 size: 16 residues. Germline V CDR1 and CDR2: MDHEN, SYDVKM. The CDR3 loop reads CASTISGGLRNQPQHF. The CDR3 DNA sequence: TGTGCCAGCACCATTTCCGGGGGTCTGAGGAATCAGCCCCAGCATTTT.

This clone has just a few counts. The same CDR3 arises from other DNA sequences in this sample as well. The rearrangement uses TRBV2 and TRBJ1-1; 8 bases align to TRBD1. CDR3 size: 14 residues. In germline, CDR1 is SNHLY, CDR2 FYNNEI. J gave up 1 base and V 4 bases, and 2 bases lay outside the gene matches. The CDR3 sequence: CASSAGTGNTEAFF. CDR3 coding DNA: TGTGCCAGCAGTGCCGGGACAGGGAACACTGAAGCTTTCTTT.

The V gene is TRBV19, the J gene TRBJ1-4; 9 bases line up with TRBD1. Germline trimming cut 7 bases from V and 8 bases from J; bases unmatched to any gene: 11. Germline CDR1 reads LNHDA; CDR2 reads SQIVND (reference sequence). This CDR3 has 15 amino acids. This chain's CDR3 is CASTRSTGGEEKLFF. CDR3 DNA sequence: TGTGCCAGTACCCGGTCAACAGGGGGCGAAGAAAAACTGTTTTTT.

The V gene is TRBV7-3, the J gene TRBJ1-2, with 9 positions matching TRBD1. CDR1 is SGHTA, CDR2 FQGTGA, per germline. Trimming cost V 8 bases and J 2 bases; bases outside gene matches: 9. This CDR3 region has 15 residues. This CDR3 is CASAAVGTGNYGYTF. CDR3 in DNA: TGTGCCAGCGCCGCAGTCGGGACAGGGAACTATGGCTACACCTTC.

The genes are TRBV28 and TRBJ1-2, with 11 bases identical to TRBD1. The V gene end was trimmed by 5 bases and the J gene end by 7 bases; junction bases not matched to a gene: 9. Germline CDR1 is MDHEN and CDR2 is SYDVKM. The CDR3 loop spans 15 amino acids. The CDR3 coding sequence is TGTGCCAGCAGTCGGGGGGGGGACAGGGGGTTTGGCTACACCTTC. It translates to CASSRGGDRGFGYTF.

This clone came up a few times. The genes are TRBV5-6 and TRBJ2-7; D gene unclear. CDR3 size: 13 residues. Per the germline V gene, CDR1 is SGHDT and CDR2 is YYEEEE. With 4 bases removed from V and 6 bases from J, the gap between germline ends came to 14 bases. The CDR3 is CASSGSLVSEQYV. In DNA, the CDR3 is TGTGCCAGCAGCGGGTCCCTAGTTTCCGAGCAGTACGTC.

CDR3 coding DNA: TGTGCCAGCAGTTTATGGGACAGCTCAAATGAAAAACTGTTTTTT. Translation: CASSLWDSSNEKLFF. The V call is TRBV28, the J call TRBJ1-4; the D gene is possibly TRBD1 (6 bases). Germline V gene data show CDR1 as MDHEN and CDR2 as SYDVKM. V was shortened by 0 bases and J by 5 bases, with 10 bases between the two germline ends. The length of the CDR3 is 15 residues.

A note on this clone: The same CDR3 is also encoded by other DNA sequences in this sample. This chain connects TRBV2 to TRBJ2-5, with 10 nucleotides matching TRBD1. Germline CDR1 and CDR2: SNHLY and FYNNEI. With V trimmed by 5 bases and J by 2 bases, 2 bases remained unmatched. CDR3 length equals 14 residues. The CDR3 DNA follows: TGTGCCAGCAGTTGGACAGGGGGACAAGAGACCCAGTACTTC. Its protein product is CASSWTGGQETQYF.

The V gene is TRBV11-2, the J gene TRBJ2-1; 9 bases fit TRBD2. Germline V lookup: CDR1 SGHAT, CDR2 FQNNGV. The V and J ends lost 2 bases and 4 bases, in that order; junction bases with no gene match: 3. The CDR3 extends over 15 amino acids. The CDR3: CASSLSSGVYNEQFF. For the CDR3, the DNA is TGTGCCAGCAGCTTATCTAGCGGGGTTTACAATGAGCAGTTCTTC.

This chain joins TRBV7-6 and TRBJ1-2; possibly TRBD1 for D (5 bases). V lost 3 bases to trimming and J lost 3 bases, with 8 bases between them. CDR1 and CDR2 (germline): SGHVS, FNYEAQ. The CDR3 runs to 13 residues. CDR3 nucleotide sequence: TGTGCCAGCAGCTTGGGGCAGGACTATGGCTACACCTTC. Its translation is CASSLGQDYGYTF.

The chain uses TRBV6-5 and TRBJ1-1; no clear D gene. The V gene lost 2 bases and the J gene lost 3 bases, with 7 bases spanning the gap. Germline values: CDR1 MNHEY, CDR2 SVGAGI. The CDR3 is 13 residues long. CDR3 protein: CASSYTQYTEAFF. The CDR3 nucleotides are TGTGCCAGCAGTTACACGCAGTACACTGAAGCTTTCTTT.

This clone appeared a few times. This chain connects TRBV5-6 to TRBJ1-5, with D possibly matching TRBD1 (6 bases). The CDR3 has 14 amino acids. Germline lookup yields CDR1 SGHDT and CDR2 YYEEEE. Trimming cost V 4 bases and J 9 bases, with 17 bases left between them. CDR3 coding DNA: TGTGCCAGCAGCAATACAGGGTCAGATCGGCCCCAGCATTTT. It codes for CASSNTGSDRPQHF.

This clone was seen only once. J is TRBJ1-5 and V is TRBV28, with 9 bases matching TRBD1. The V and J ends lost 2 bases and 3 bases, in that order; junction bases with no gene match: 5. Per the germline V gene, CDR1 is MDHEN and CDR2 is SYDVKM. The CDR3 contains 16 residues. Written as DNA, the CDR3 is TGTGCCAGCAGTTTAGGGGGGGACAGGGACAATCAGCCCCAGCATTTT. Amino acid sequence: CASSLGGDRDNQPQHF.

In DNA, the CDR3 is TGTGCCAGCAGTCGCGGGGAGACATACACAGATACGCAGTATTTT. Its protein is CASSRGETYTDTQYF. This chain connects TRBV6-5 to TRBJ2-3; D perhaps matches TRBD2 (6 bases). Germline CDR1 MNHEY, CDR2 SVGAGI. Between the trimmed V and J ends, which lost 5 bases and 2 bases, there was a span of 14 bases. The CDR3 spans 15 residues.

The chain recombines TRBV29-1 with TRBJ1-2; D is uncertain. The CDR3 runs to 13 residues. Trimming left V 0 bases short and J 3 bases short, with 8 bases between. Germline V gene lookup returns CDR1 SQVTM and CDR2 ANQGSEA. CDR3 nucleotide sequence: TGCAGCGTTGAAGATAGCATATACTATGGCTACACCTTC. Residues: CSVEDSIYYGYTF. Full variable domain (outside the CDR3, taken from reference TRBV29-1 and TRBJ1-2): SAVISQKPSRDICQRGTSLTIQCQVDSQVTMMFWYRQQPGQSLTLIATANQGSEATYESGFVIDKFPISRPNLTFSTLTVSNMSPEDSSIYLCSVEDSIYYGYTFGSGTRLTVV.

V and J are TRBV6-1 and TRBJ2-3; D unclear. In germline, CDR1 is MNHNS, CDR2 SASEGT. CDR3 length equals 11 residues. V lost 4 bases and J 6 bases, leaving 5 bases between the germline ends. The CDR3 DNA reads TGTGCCAGCAGTGTTCGTGATACGCAGTATTTT. Its protein product is CASSVRDTQYF.

The table lists this clone with a few counts. V usage is TRBV28 and J usage is TRBJ2-3, with TRBD2 matching over 15 bases. Losses at the gene ends were 5 bases for V and 0 bases for J; bases not matched to a gene: 6. Germline V lookup: CDR1 MDHEN, CDR2 SYDVKM. The CDR3 runs to 18 residues. The CDR3 nucleotides read TGTGCCAGCAGTCCTAGCGGACTAGCGGGGGGGAGCACAGATACGCAGTATTTT. Translated: CASSPSGLAGGSTDTQYF. Together with reference TRBV28 and TRBJ2-3, the CDR3 gives the full variable domain: DVKVTQSSRYLVKRTGEKVFLECVQDMDHENMFWYRQDPGLGLRLIYFSYDVKMKEKGDIPEGYSVSREKKERFSLILESASTNQTSMYLCASSPSGLAGGSTDTQYFGPGTRLTVL.

The chain carries TRBV30 and TRBJ2-7, with a possible D match to TRBD1 (5 bases). Germline CDR1 GTSNPN, CDR2 SVGIG (reference sequence). This CDR3 is 13 amino acids long. Trimming removed 0 bases from V and 0 bases from J, with 6 bases in between. CDR3: CAWSVQGSYEQYV. CDR3 coding DNA: TGTGCCTGGAGTGTCCAGGGCTCCTACGAGCAGTACGTC.

The V and J genes are TRBV11-3 and TRBJ2-2, with a possible D match to TRBD2 (6 bases). This CDR3 comprises 15 residues. The V end was cut by 2 bases, the J end by 3 bases, with 10 bases between. Germline CDR1 SGHNT, CDR2 YENEEA. CDR3 DNA: TGTGCCAGCAGCTTACGGACTACCTACACCGGGGAGCTGTTTTTT. Translating it yields CASSLRTTYTGELFF.